The rows below give T cell receptor beta chains drawn from one sample of a study of blood T cell repertoires in COVID-19. Some clones are missing from TCRdb's copy, which holds only in-frame ones; the method was immunoSEQ multiplex PCR. The sample consists of 200,000 to 250,000 clones, about 82% of them appearing once. What was sequenced was PBMCs or T cells enriched from blood (not recorded which). The receptors stem from a woman between 50 and 59 years old who had recovered from COVID-19. Both conserved end residues are part of each CDR3. The order of the fields is D gene, V gene, J gene, CDR3 protein. The D gene is left open where the match is weak.

D gene: TRBD1; V gene: TRBV7-2; J gene: TRBJ1-1; CDR3 protein: CASSSGQGGDTEAFF
D gene: NA; V gene: TRBV19; J gene: TRBJ1-1; CDR3 protein: CASSRGDVRTEAFF
D gene: TRBD2; V gene: TRBV7-8; J gene: TRBJ2-3; CDR3 protein: CASSPLAGDAQYF
D gene: NA; V gene: TRBV5-1; J gene: TRBJ1-2; CDR3 protein: CASSPDSNYGYTF
D gene: NA; V gene: TRBV25-1; J gene: TRBJ2-7; CDR3 protein: CASSPPERQKFVYEQYF
D gene: NA; V gene: TRBV12-3/TRBV12-4; J gene: TRBJ1-2; CDR3 protein: CASRIQGYGYTF
D gene: TRBD2; V gene: TRBV3-1/TRBV3-2; J gene: TRBJ2-3; CDR3 protein: CASSPRGGTQYF
D gene: NA; V gene: TRBV15; J gene: TRBJ2-3; CDR3 protein: CATEGEGREYF
D gene: NA; V gene: TRBV6-6; J gene: TRBJ1-1; CDR3 protein: CAAPGGMNTEAFF
D gene: TRBD1; V gene: TRBV3-1/TRBV3-2; J gene: TRBJ1-4; CDR3 protein: CASSHRRGRIEKLFF
D gene: TRBD1; V gene: TRBV4-3; J gene: TRBJ1-1; CDR3 protein: CASSQANSGGTEAFF
D gene: NA; V gene: TRBV27; J gene: TRBJ1-6; CDR3 protein: CASSLARNTGSPLHF
D gene: NA; V gene: TRBV7-9; J gene: TRBJ2-7; CDR3 protein: CASSLAGGDEQYF
D gene: NA; V gene: TRBV7-2; J gene: TRBJ1-2; CDR3 protein: CASSSTDTAGYTF
D gene: TRBD2; V gene: TRBV5-1; J gene: TRBJ2-3; CDR3 protein: CASSPGLAGGSTDTQYF
D gene: NA; V gene: TRBV19; J gene: TRBJ1-5; CDR3 protein: CASSIGWQGQYSNQPQHF
D gene: NA; V gene: TRBV2; J gene: TRBJ2-2; CDR3 protein: CASSPDRANTGELFF
D gene: NA; V gene: TRBV4-1; J gene: TRBJ1-2; CDR3 protein: CASSQPFRSVSYGYTF
D gene: TRBD2; V gene: TRBV9; J gene: TRBJ2-1; CDR3 protein: CASSVAASGRAIAIDEQFF
D gene: NA; V gene: TRBV7-9; J gene: TRBJ2-2; CDR3 protein: CASSPLGPKNTGELFF
D gene: NA; V gene: TRBV7-2; J gene: TRBJ2-5; CDR3 protein: CASSFYQGLQETQYF
D gene: NA; V gene: TRBV12-3/TRBV12-4; J gene: TRBJ2-1; CDR3 protein: CASSLGPYNEQFF
D gene: NA; V gene: TRBV29-1; J gene: TRBJ1-1; CDR3 protein: CSVSGNLNTEAFF
D gene: NA; V gene: TRBV7-8; J gene: TRBJ2-7; CDR3 protein: CASSLGQNYEQYF
D gene: NA; V gene: TRBV24-1; J gene: TRBJ1-5; CDR3 protein: CATSDSTVGSPQHF
D gene: TRBD1; V gene: TRBV11-3; J gene: TRBJ2-1; CDR3 protein: CASSLAGQEYNEQFF
D gene: TRBD1; V gene: TRBV4-3; J gene: TRBJ2-7; CDR3 protein: CASSQATGAYEQYF
D gene: NA; V gene: TRBV19; J gene: TRBJ2-7; CDR3 protein: CASTQTGTSYEQYF
D gene: TRBD1; V gene: TRBV18; J gene: TRBJ2-6; CDR3 protein: CASSRTGGFGANVLTF
D gene: TRBD1; V gene: TRBV3-1/TRBV3-2; J gene: TRBJ1-2; CDR3 protein: CASSQQGQYYGYTF
D gene: NA; V gene: TRBV18; J gene: TRBJ1-1; CDR3 protein: CASSPRGDTEAFF
D gene: NA; V gene: TRBV5-6; J gene: TRBJ1-4; CDR3 protein: CASSLAAWGGTNEKLFF
D gene: NA; V gene: TRBV27; J gene: TRBJ2-3; CDR3 protein: CASSALSPDTQYF
D gene: TRBD1; V gene: TRBV18; J gene: TRBJ1-4; CDR3 protein: CASSPRTGSNEKLFF
D gene: NA; V gene: TRBV6-5; J gene: TRBJ1-2; CDR3 protein: CASSYAGRDYGYTF
D gene: NA; V gene: TRBV11-3; J gene: TRBJ2-5; CDR3 protein: CASSFWGPQETQYF
D gene: TRBD1; V gene: TRBV2; J gene: TRBJ1-5; CDR3 protein: CASSETGTANQPQHF
D gene: NA; V gene: TRBV18; J gene: TRBJ2-7; CDR3 protein: CASSLGGTSYEQYF
D gene: NA; V gene: TRBV28; J gene: TRBJ2-7; CDR3 protein: CASSLLAGNYEQYF
D gene: NA; V gene: TRBV4-3; J gene: TRBJ2-7; CDR3 protein: CASSQESRGGEQYF
D gene: TRBD1; V gene: TRBV19; J gene: TRBJ1-5; CDR3 protein: CASSATDRVDYNQPQHF
D gene: NA; V gene: TRBV18; J gene: TRBJ2-5; CDR3 protein: CASSPPGPGFQETQYF
D gene: TRBD2; V gene: TRBV7-2; J gene: TRBJ2-3; CDR3 protein: CASSYPGLVADTQYF
D gene: TRBD2; V gene: TRBV27; J gene: TRBJ2-1; CDR3 protein: CASSSSGISNEQFF
D gene: TRBD2; V gene: TRBV4-2; J gene: TRBJ2-7; CDR3 protein: CASSQGLAGGYEQYF
D gene: NA; V gene: TRBV11-1; J gene: TRBJ2-1; CDR3 protein: CASSLGATHNEQFF
D gene: NA; V gene: TRBV5-4; J gene: TRBJ1-1; CDR3 protein: CASSLSQGGNTEAFF
D gene: TRBD1; V gene: TRBV28; J gene: TRBJ2-3; CDR3 protein: CASSAGTGVITDTQYF
D gene: TRBD2; V gene: TRBV11-3; J gene: TRBJ2-2; CDR3 protein: CASSLSGGQTGELFF
D gene: TRBD1; V gene: TRBV5-1; J gene: TRBJ2-7; CDR3 protein: CASSARDREFFEQYF
D gene: NA; V gene: TRBV6-1; J gene: TRBJ2-6; CDR3 protein: CASSEAGITGANVLTF
D gene: NA; V gene: TRBV2; J gene: TRBJ1-1; CDR3 protein: CASSEGRQGNEAFF